Presented here are 24 T cell receptor beta chains from one specimen sequenced in a study of response to subunit inactivated influenza vaccine. One entry per CDR3 protein results from TCRdb running MiXCR on the RT-PCR reads. Of hundreds of thousands of distinct CDR3 sequences listed, approximately 15% are singletons. The material sequenced was PBMCs from blood, taken 14 days before vaccination. The receptors come from a middle-aged man who received an inactivated influenza vaccine.

This clonotype was observed at least ten times. CDR3 nucleotide sequence: TGTGCCAGCCAACGACAGGGGAGCTCCTACGAGCAGTACTTC. It translates to CASQRQGSSYEQYF. The V call is TRBV28, the J call TRBJ2-7; 8 positions agree with TRBD1. Germline V gives CDR1 MDHEN, CDR2 SYDVKM. The CDR3 consists of 14 residues. V shed 8 bases, J shed 0 bases, and the junction held 6 bases outside the gene matches.

This clonotype showed up just a few times. This sequence joins TRBV6-2 or TRBV6-3 and TRBJ2-7; 11 nucleotides match TRBD2. The trim removed 5 bases at V and 0 bases at J, leaving 6 bases unmatched. This CDR3 has 16 residues. Per germline, CDR1 MNHEY and CDR2 SVGEGT. The CDR3 sequence: CASSHHGTSGSYEQYF. The CDR3 coding sequence is TGTGCCAGCAGTCACCACGGGACTAGCGGCTCCTACGAGCAGTACTTC.

Many counts were recorded for this clonotype. The rearrangement joins TRBV20-1 to TRBJ1-6; D might be TRBD1 (6 bases). The CDR3 is made up of 14 amino acids. Trimming cost V 0 bases and J 10 bases, with 13 bases left between them. Germline V gene lookup returns CDR1 DFQATT and CDR2 SNEGSKA (reference sequence). CDR3 region: CSARDARGGSPLHF. The CDR3 DNA sequence: TGCAGTGCTAGAGATGCCAGGGGTGGCTCACCCCTCCACTTT.

This clonotype occurred a few times. The V call is TRBV25-1, the J call TRBJ2-5; TRBD2 agrees at 7 bases. Trimming cost V 0 bases and J 5 bases; bases outside gene matches: 6. The CDR3 is 15 amino acids. Germline-derived CDR1 and CDR2 are MGHDK and SYGVNS. As DNA, the CDR3 is TGTGCCAGCAGTGAATACGGTGGGAGGGATGAGACCCAGTACTTC. Amino acid sequence: CASSEYGGRDETQYF.

The table lists this clonotype with many counts. This chain links TRBV5-6 with TRBJ2-5; D is uncertain. Per germline, CDR1 SGHDT and CDR2 YYEEEE. The CDR3 is made up of 13 amino acids. V lost 0 bases and J lost 5, with 8 bases in between. CDR3 DNA sequence: TGTGCCAGCAGCTTGGCCACAGCGGAGACCCAGTACTTC. Protein sequence: CASSLATAETQYF.

This clonotype was detected many times. The rearrangement joins TRBV29-1 to TRBJ1-2, with D unclear. The CDR3 extends over 12 amino acids. V was clipped by 3 bases and J by 3 bases, with 8 bases between them. Germline CDR1 is SQVTM and CDR2 is ANQGSEA. The DNA for the CDR3 is TGCAGCGTTGATCGGAGGGACTATGGCTACACCTTC. This codes for CSVDRRDYGYTF.

V is TRBV12-3 or TRBV12-4 and J is TRBJ2-2; D remains unclear. The V and J ends lost 6 bases and 6 bases respectively, with 14 bases between them. The CDR3 contains 14 residues. CDR3 amino acids: CASRKTNRPGELFF. In nucleotides, the CDR3 is TGTGCCAGCAGAAAAACAAATCGGCCCGGGGAGCTGTTTTTT.

The rearrangement uses TRBV4-3 and TRBJ2-7, with 13 bases matching TRBD2. Germline CDR1 reads LGHNA; CDR2 reads YSLEER. J was trimmed by 6 bases and V by 1 base; bases with no gene match: 12. The CDR3 spans 18 residues. The DNA for the CDR3 is TGCGCCAGCAGCCAAGCACTAGCGGGAGGGATAGGCGTTAGCGAGCAGTACTTC. It is translated as CASSQALAGGIGVSEQYF.

The J gene is TRBJ2-1, the V gene TRBV9; 8 bases are a match to TRBD2. CDR3 length: 15 amino acids. The trim removed 0 bases at V and 6 bases at J, leaving 5 bases unmatched. Germline values: CDR1 SGDLS, CDR2 YYNGEE. CDR3 amino acids: CASSVASGGINEQFF. The CDR3 nucleotides read TGTGCCAGCAGCGTAGCCAGCGGGGGCATCAATGAGCAGTTCTTC.

This clonotype was counted at least ten times. This rearrangement joins TRBV7-2 to TRBJ1-6; D is possibly TRBD1 (5 bases). V was cut by 2 bases and J by 8 bases, with 10 bases left in between. The CDR3 covers 14 residues. Germline loops: CDR1 SGHTA, CDR2 FQGNSA. Here the CDR3 DNA reads TGTGCCAGCAGCTTAACTGCAGGGTATTCACCCCTCCACTTT. Translated: CASSLTAGYSPLHF.

In its sample, this clonotype was seen a few times. The V and J genes are TRBV11-2 and TRBJ2-3; 13 bases align to TRBD2. Germline V lookup: CDR1 SGHAT, CDR2 FQNNGV. Trimming took 4 bases from V and 9 from J; bases not matched to a gene: 7. The CDR3 loop spans 15 amino acids. The CDR3 sequence: CASSYGLAGVLTQYF. CDR3 DNA sequence: TGTGCCAGCAGCTACGGACTAGCGGGGGTTTTGACGCAGTATTTT.

This clonotype was observed a few times. The rearrangement links TRBV4-1 to TRBJ2-5; possible D gene TRBD1, 5 bases. This CDR3 is 14 amino acids long. CDR1 and CDR2 from the germline V gene are MGHRA and YSYEKL. V was trimmed by 5 bases and J by 2 bases, leaving 12 bases between them. The CDR3: CASSLTQGQETQYF. DNA of the CDR3: TGCGCCAGCAGCTTGACTCAGGGACAAGAGACCCAGTACTTC.

The V call is TRBV12-3 or TRBV12-4, the J call TRBJ1-6; D remains ambiguous. This CDR3 region has 13 residues. V was clipped by 7 bases and J by 9 bases, with 13 bases between them. CDR3 in amino acids: CASTVGGSSPLHF. The CDR3, as DNA: TGTGCCAGCACTGTCGGAGGATCTTCACCCCTCCACTTT.

As regards this clonotype: The CDR3 does not close with the conserved phenylalanine or tryptophan, likely indicating a read error. The chain combines TRBV7-3 with TRBJ2-3; D uncertain. Germline V CDR1 and CDR2: SGHTA, FQGTGA. The CDR3 spans 14 residues. Trimming cost V 5 bases and J 1 base, with 10 bases left between them. The CDR3 DNA is TGTGCCAGCAGCCCGGCGGTAGGCACAGATACGCAGTATTCT. Amino acids: CASSPAVGTDTQYS.

The rearrangement links TRBV2 to TRBJ1-1; D remains unclear. This CDR3 is 14 amino acids long. With 1 base removed from V and 8 bases from J, the gap between germline ends came to 14 bases. The V gene's germline CDR1 is SNHLY and CDR2 FYNNEI. CDR3 sequence: CASSEGALAVEAFF. The CDR3, as DNA: TGTGCCAGCAGTGAAGGGGCCCTCGCAGTCGAAGCTTTCTTT.

In its sample, this clonotype was seen many times. This chain connects TRBV20-1 to TRBJ2-3; TRBD2 matches at 10 bases. The CDR3 spans 15 residues. J lost 0 bases, V lost 4 bases, and 4 bases had no gene match. Germline CDR1 DFQATT, CDR2 SNEGSKA (reference sequence). The CDR3 spells CSATGLAKSTDTQYF. CDR3 nucleotide sequence: TGCAGTGCTACGGGACTAGCGAAGAGCACAGATACGCAGTATTTT.

This clonotype was picked up a small number of times. V usage is TRBV4-3 and J usage is TRBJ2-2, with D possibly TRBD2 on 5 matching bases. CDR1 is LGHNA and CDR2 is YSLEER in the germline V gene. The CDR3 length is 17 residues. Deletions cut 4 bases from V and 5 bases from J, with 20 bases between. CDR3 sequence: CASSLLPGGEGTGELFF. The CDR3 region has the DNA TGCGCCAGCAGCCTCCTACCCGGCGGAGAGGGAACCGGGGAGCTGTTTTTT.

This clonotype appeared many times. The chain has TRBV27 and TRBJ2-1, with TRBD2 matching over 14 bases. With 5 bases clipped from V and 6 bases from J, the junction kept 3 bases outside the gene matches. This CDR3 contains 15 residues. CDR1 and CDR2 from the germline V gene are MNHEY and SMNVEV (reference sequence). CDR3 sequence (DNA): TGTGCCAGCAGTCCCGGGACTAGCGGGAGCAATGAGCAGTTCTTC. Translating it yields CASSPGTSGSNEQFF.

The gene calls are TRBV24-1 and TRBJ2-5; 7 nucleotides align to TRBD1. CDR3 length: 16 residues. Germline CDR1 is KGHDR and CDR2 is SFDVKD. The J segment lost 3 bases and the V segment lost 1 base, leaving 7 bases of the junction unmatched. In nucleotides, the CDR3 is TGTGCCACCAGTGATTTAGGGCACAGGGGAAAAGAGACCCAGTACTTC. Translating gives CATSDLGHRGKETQYF.

This clonotype occurred a few times. This CDR3 is CASSQGSGTGELFF. The CDR3 DNA reads as TGCGCCAGCAGCCAAGGAAGCGGGACTGGGGAGCTGTTTTTT. V and J are TRBV4-3 and TRBJ2-2, with TRBD2 matching over 7 bases. This CDR3 region has 14 residues. Germline CDR1 reads LGHNA; CDR2 reads YSLEER. The ends lost 1 base at V and 8 bases at J; junction bases unmatched: 4.

This clonotype was observed a few times. This rearrangement joins TRBV15 to TRBJ2-5, with 10 bases that match TRBD1. Trimming cost V 3 bases and J 5 bases; bases outside gene matches: 6. CDR1 is LNHNV, CDR2 YYDKDF, per germline (reference sequence). The CDR3 contains 15 residues. For the CDR3, the DNA is TGTGCCACCAGCAGGACAGGGGGCCTCGGGGAGACCCAGTACTTC. Amino acid sequence: CATSRTGGLGETQYF.

This clonotype came up a few times. The chain links TRBV5-8 to TRBJ2-5; tentative D call: TRBD2 (6 bases). Germline lookup yields CDR1 SGHTS and CDR2 YDEGEE. The CDR3 runs 15 residues. The germline V and J ends were trimmed by 3 bases and 3 bases, with 15 bases remaining between them. CDR3 bases: TGTGCCAGCAGCTCCCCCTATGCGGGAAAAGAGACCCAGTACTTC. This encodes CASSSPYAGKETQYF.

The CDR3 region has the DNA TGTGCCAGCAGCTTAGGATCCGGGGGCGAGGGCTACACCTTC. Translating it yields CASSLGSGGEGYTF. The V gene is TRBV7-6, the J gene TRBJ1-2; D is possibly TRBD1 (6 bases). The germline CDR1 and CDR2 sequences are SGHVS and FNYEAQ. Trimming cost V 1 base and J 8 bases, with 14 bases left between them. This CDR3 is built from 14 residues.

The rearrangement joins TRBV27 to TRBJ1-1, with D possibly matching TRBD1 (5 bases). This CDR3 spans 13 amino acids. Germline V CDR1 and CDR2: MNHEY, SMNVEV (reference sequence). V shed 4 bases and J shed 5 bases, with 11 bases lying between them. The CDR3: CASSYRGVTEAFF. CDR3 DNA sequence: TGTGCCAGCAGTTATCGGGGGGTTACTGAAGCTTTCTTT.